This is a list of T cell receptor beta chains from one sample in a study of OX40 agonist ivuxolimab in advanced cancers. This table comes from immunoSEQ multiplex PCR, and its TCRdb copy is limited to in-frame clones, with some not included. Of about 18,000 clones listed, 80% are singletons. The sample was CD4+ or CD8+ T cells sorted from blood, taken in a trial of the OX40 agonist ivuxolimab. Receptor source: an adult with an advanced solid tumor such as melanoma, head and neck, liver or kidney cancer. Each CDR3 is given with its conserved first and last residue. The order of the fields is V gene, J gene, CDR3 protein.

>TRBV30|TRBJ1-2
CAWEGRDGYGYTF
>TRBV28|TRBJ2-2
CASTRTGNTGELFF
>TRBV14|TRBJ2-7
CASSQDWAKYEQYF
>TRBV6-5|TRBJ2-7
CASRGQGASYEQYF
>TRBV6-5|TRBJ1-2
CASSYSLGGPNYGYTF
>TRBV5-6|TRBJ1-2
CASSLNRADYGYTF
>TRBV2|TRBJ2-7
CASSRTDRPYEQYF
>TRBV5-4|TRBJ1-2
CASSTPREILNYGYTF
>TRBV19|TRBJ1-1
CASSIDLLAGSNTEAFF
>TRBV7-2|TRBJ2-3
CASSSLAGAPDTQYF
>TRBV5-6|TRBJ1-2
CASSSRATEAGYTF
>TRBV9|TRBJ1-2
CASSAPRDGPDYGYTF
>TRBV11-2|TRBJ2-3
CASSFGTSGRTDTQYF
>TRBV30|TRBJ1-1
CAWTGTGGSEAFF
>TRBV9|TRBJ1-5
CASSYRDSNQPQHF
>TRBV27|TRBJ2-1
CASSLFGTSLYNEQFF
>TRBV4-1|-
CASSQERGTGKNEQYF
>TRBV29-1|TRBJ2-7
CSARWGQGSLYEQYF
>TRBV30|TRBJ2-5
CAWSPGQGFETQYF
>TRBV11-1|TRBJ2-1
CASSFSRVNEQFF
>TRBV5-4|TRBJ2-3
CASSGDSVSSTDTQYF
>TRBV27|TRBJ2-2
CASSTRDRVVTGELFF
>TRBV7-9|TRBJ2-1
CASSMPAINEQFF
>TRBV7-9|TRBJ2-7
CASSQRTTDYLSYEQYF
>TRBV27|TRBJ2-7
CASSLSRGPYEQYF
>TRBV6-6|TRBJ1-2
CASLRSGGNYGYTF
>TRBV15|TRBJ2-2
CATSAGQGPTGELFF
>TRBV12-5|TRBJ2-2
CASGSISMENTGELFF
>TRBV5-1|TRBJ2-1
CASSEELREGRYNEQFF
>TRBV2|TRBJ2-1
CASRTLLWFF
>TRBV6-1|TRBJ1-2
CASSENSHASNYGYTF
>TRBV13|TRBJ1-2
CASSLRGQGYGYTF
>TRBV9|TRBJ2-1
CASSGGPGSYNEQFF
>TRBV19|TRBJ2-7
CASTADGASTYYEQYF
>TRBV4-1|TRBJ1-1
CASSQDVGLGDTEAFF
>TRBV7-8|TRBJ1-1
CASSFATGWENTEAFF
>TRBV7-9|TRBJ1-1
CASSFGTGPEAFF
>TRBV10-2|TRBJ1-2
CASSHIPGQGRWYGYTF
>TRBV30|TRBJ2-7
CAWSALAGGRYEQYF
>TRBV28|TRBJ2-5
CASSGTGSVETQYF
>TRBV5-1|TRBJ1-2
CASSSGRVPFGYTF
>TRBV5-8|TRBJ1-2
CAKDRGGYTF
>TRBV11-3|TRBJ2-5
CASSRGERGQETQYF
>TRBV10-1|TRBJ2-7
CARDTFSYEQYF
>TRBV9|TRBJ2-2
CASRGTSGRTGELFF
>TRBV5-6|TRBJ1-2
CASSPYRGPVGGYTF
>TRBV4-2|TRBJ2-4
CASSQDLGTGGSLQYF
>TRBV18|TRBJ1-1
CASSPIYHGGENMNTEAFF
>TRBV7-8|TRBJ1-3
CASSRRTGTGNTIYF
>TRBV9|TRBJ2-7
CASSPGLYYEQYF
>TRBV9|TRBJ2-7
CASSVERTDYEQYF
>TRBV5-4|TRBJ2-1
CASSAGTGWDEQFF
>TRBV27|TRBJ1-2
CASSLYPGTRGEGGYTF
>TRBV29-1|TRBJ1-1
CSLWIGVEAFF